This TCR beta chain came from a study of cytomegalovirus exposure and HLA in healthy donors. The PCR was carried out with 60 Vbeta primers and 13 Jbeta primers. Some clones are missing from TCRdb's copy, which holds only in-frame ones; the method was immunoSEQ multiplex PCR. The profile shows around 180,000 clones, 80% of them singletons. A single count supports this clone. The CDR3 spans 16 residues. Trimming stripped 5 bases from V and 0 bases from J, with 14 bases between. In germline, CDR1 is SGHRS, CDR2 YFSETQ. Participants comprised healthy donors of bone marrow. The specimen was PBMCs. The origin of this receptor is a middle-aged man in good health and CMV-seronegative. This rearrangement joins TRBV5-1 to TRBJ2-2, with TRBD1 as a possible D gene (6 bases). CDR3 amino acids: CASSSDRPANTGELFF. DNA for the CDR3: TGCGCCAGCAGTTCGGACAGACCAGCGAACACCGGGGAGCTGTTTTTT.